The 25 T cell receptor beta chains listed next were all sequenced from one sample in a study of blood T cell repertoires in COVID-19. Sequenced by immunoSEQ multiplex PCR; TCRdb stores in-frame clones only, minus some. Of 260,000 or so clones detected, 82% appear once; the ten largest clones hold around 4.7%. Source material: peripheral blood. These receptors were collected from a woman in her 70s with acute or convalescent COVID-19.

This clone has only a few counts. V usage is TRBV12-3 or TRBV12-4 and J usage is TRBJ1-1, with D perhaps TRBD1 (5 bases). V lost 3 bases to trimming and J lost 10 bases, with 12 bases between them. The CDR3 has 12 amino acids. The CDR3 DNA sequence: TGTGCCAGCAGTTTGGGGACGGGAGGAGCTTTCTTT. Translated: CASSLGTGGAFF.

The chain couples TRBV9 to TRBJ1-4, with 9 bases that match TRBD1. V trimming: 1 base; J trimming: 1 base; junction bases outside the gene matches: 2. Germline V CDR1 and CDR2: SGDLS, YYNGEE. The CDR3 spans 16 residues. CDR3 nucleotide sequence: TGTGCCAGCAGCGTATCGGGACAGGGAACTAATGAAAAACTGTTTTTT. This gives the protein CASSVSGQGTNEKLFF. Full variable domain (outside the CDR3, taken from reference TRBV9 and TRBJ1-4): DSGVTQTPKHLITATGQRVTLRCSPRSGDLSVYWYQQSLDQGLQFLIQYYNGEERAKGNILERFSAQQFPDLHSELNLSSLELGDSALYFCASSVSGQGTNEKLFFGSGTQLSVL.

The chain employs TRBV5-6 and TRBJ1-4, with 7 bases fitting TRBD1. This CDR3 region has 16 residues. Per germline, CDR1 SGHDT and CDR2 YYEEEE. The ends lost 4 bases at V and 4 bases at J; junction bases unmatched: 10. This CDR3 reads CASSPRGVRINEKLFF. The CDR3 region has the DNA TGTGCCAGCAGCCCCAGGGGGGTCCGGATTAATGAAAAACTGTTTTTT.

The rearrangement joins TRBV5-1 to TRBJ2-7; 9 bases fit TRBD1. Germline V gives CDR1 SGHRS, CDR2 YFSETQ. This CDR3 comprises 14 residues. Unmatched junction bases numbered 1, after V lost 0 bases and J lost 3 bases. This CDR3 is CASSLETGGYEQYF. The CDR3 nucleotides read TGCGCCAGCAGCTTGGAGACAGGGGGCTACGAGCAGTACTTC.

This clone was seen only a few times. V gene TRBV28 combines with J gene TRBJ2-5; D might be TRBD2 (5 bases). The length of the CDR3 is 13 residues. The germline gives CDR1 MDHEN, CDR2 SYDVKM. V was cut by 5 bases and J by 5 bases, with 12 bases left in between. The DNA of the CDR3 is TGTGCCAGCAGTGGAGGCCCTTGGGAGACCCAGTACTTC. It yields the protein CASSGGPWETQYF.

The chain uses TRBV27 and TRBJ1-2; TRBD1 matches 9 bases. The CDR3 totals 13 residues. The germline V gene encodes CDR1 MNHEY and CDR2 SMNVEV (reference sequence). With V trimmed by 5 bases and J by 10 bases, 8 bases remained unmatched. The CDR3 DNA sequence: TGTGCCAGCAGTCCCCGGGACAGGGATGCCTACACCTTC. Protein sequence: CASSPRDRDAYTF.

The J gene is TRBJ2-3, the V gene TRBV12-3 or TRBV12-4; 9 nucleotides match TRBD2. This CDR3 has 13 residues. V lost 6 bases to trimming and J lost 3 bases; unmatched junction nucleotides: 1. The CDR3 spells CASRGLATDTQYF. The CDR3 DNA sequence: TGTGCCAGCAGGGGACTAGCAACAGATACGCAGTATTTT.

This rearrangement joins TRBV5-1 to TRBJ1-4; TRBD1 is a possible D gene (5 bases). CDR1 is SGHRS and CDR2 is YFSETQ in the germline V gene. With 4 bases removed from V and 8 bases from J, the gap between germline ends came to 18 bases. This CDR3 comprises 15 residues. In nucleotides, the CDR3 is TGCGCCAGCAGCCGCGGGACGCAGGGCGAGGAAAAACTGTTTTTT. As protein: CASSRGTQGEEKLFF.

The CDR3 region has the DNA TGTGCCAGCAGTTGGGACAGGGCTGACTATGGCTACACCTTC. It specifies CASSWDRADYGYTF. This sequence joins TRBV6-5 and TRBJ1-2, with 9 bases aligning to TRBD1. V shed 4 bases, J shed 3 bases, and the junction held 3 bases outside the gene matches. The CDR3 loop spans 14 amino acids. Per germline, CDR1 MNHEY and CDR2 SVGAGI.

The CDR3 DNA reads as TGTGCCACCAGCAGCCCGGGGTCACCCCTCCACTTT. It codes for CATSSPGSPLHF. The chain couples TRBV15 to TRBJ1-6; D call uncertain. The CDR3 sequence is 12 residues long. V lost 3 bases and J lost 10, with 7 bases in between. Per germline, CDR1 LNHNV and CDR2 YYDKDF (reference sequence).

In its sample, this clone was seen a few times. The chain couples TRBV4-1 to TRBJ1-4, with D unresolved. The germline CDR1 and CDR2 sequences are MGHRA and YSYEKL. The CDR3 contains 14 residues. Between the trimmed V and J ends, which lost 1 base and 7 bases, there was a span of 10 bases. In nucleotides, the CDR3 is TGCGCCAGCAGCCAAGGATTAGCGTCTGAAAAACTGTTTTTT. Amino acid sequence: CASSQGLASEKLFF.

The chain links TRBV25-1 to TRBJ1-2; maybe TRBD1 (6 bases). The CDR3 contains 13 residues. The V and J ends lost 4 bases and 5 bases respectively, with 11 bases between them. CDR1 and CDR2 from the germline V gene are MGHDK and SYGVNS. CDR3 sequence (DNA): TGTGCCAGCAGTGGCGGGGGCGTTTATGGCTACACCTTC. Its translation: CASSGGGVYGYTF.

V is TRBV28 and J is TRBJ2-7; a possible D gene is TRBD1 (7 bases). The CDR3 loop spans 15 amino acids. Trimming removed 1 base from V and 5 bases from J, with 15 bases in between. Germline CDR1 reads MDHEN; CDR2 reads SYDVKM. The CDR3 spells CASSLYSQGGDEQYF. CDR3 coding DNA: TGTGCCAGCAGTTTATATTCGCAGGGGGGCGACGAGCAGTACTTC.

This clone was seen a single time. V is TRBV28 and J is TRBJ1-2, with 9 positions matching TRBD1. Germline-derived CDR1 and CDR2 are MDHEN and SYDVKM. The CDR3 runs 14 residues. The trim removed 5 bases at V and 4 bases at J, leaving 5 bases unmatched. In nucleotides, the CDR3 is TGTGCCAGCAGTGACGGACAGGGGACCTATGGCTACACCTTC. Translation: CASSDGQGTYGYTF.

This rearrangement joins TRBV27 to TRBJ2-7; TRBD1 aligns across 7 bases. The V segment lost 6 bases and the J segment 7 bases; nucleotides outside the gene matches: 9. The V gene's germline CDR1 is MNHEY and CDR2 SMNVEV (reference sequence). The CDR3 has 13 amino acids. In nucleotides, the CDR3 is TGTGCCAGCAGCTCAGGGGGAATTGGAGAGCAGTACTTC. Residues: CASSSGGIGEQYF.

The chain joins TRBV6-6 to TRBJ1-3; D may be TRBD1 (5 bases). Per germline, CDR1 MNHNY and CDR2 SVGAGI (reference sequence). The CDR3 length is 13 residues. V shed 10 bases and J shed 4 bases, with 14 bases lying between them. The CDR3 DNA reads TGTGCCATCTCACTGGGACTCGGAAACACCATATATTTT. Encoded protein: CAISLGLGNTIYF.

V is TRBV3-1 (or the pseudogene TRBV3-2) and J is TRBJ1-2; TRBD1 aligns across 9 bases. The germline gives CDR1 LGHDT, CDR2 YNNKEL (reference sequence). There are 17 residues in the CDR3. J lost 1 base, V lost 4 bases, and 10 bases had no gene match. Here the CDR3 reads CASSPGQGTLSNYGYTF. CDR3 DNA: TGTGCCAGCAGCCCGGGACAGGGAACTTTAAGTAACTATGGCTACACCTTC.

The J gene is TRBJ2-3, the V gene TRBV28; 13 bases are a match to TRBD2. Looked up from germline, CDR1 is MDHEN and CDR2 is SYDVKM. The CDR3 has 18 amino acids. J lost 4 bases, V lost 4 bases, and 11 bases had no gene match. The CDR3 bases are TGTGCCAGCAGTTCTACTAGCGGGGGGGCCGCCCCCCCAGATACGCAGTATTTT. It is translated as CASSSTSGGAAPPDTQYF. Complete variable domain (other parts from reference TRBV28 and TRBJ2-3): DVKVTQSSRYLVKRTGEKVFLECVQDMDHENMFWYRQDPGLGLRLIYFSYDVKMKEKGDIPEGYSVSREKKERFSLILESASTNQTSMYLCASSSTSGGAAPPDTQYFGPGTRLTVL.

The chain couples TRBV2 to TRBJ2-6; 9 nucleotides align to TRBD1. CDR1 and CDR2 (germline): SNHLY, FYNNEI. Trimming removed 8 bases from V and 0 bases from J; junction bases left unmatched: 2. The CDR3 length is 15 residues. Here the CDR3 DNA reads TGTGCCAGCGGGACAGGGCTCTCTGGGGCCAACGTCCTGACTTTC. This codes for CASGTGLSGANVLTF.

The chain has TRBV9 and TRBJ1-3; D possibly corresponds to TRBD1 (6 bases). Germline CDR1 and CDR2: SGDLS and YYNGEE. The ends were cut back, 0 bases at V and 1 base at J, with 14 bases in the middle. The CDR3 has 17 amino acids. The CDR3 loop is CASSVGVGALSGNTIYF. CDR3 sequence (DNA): TGTGCCAGCAGCGTAGGAGTGGGGGCGTTATCTGGAAACACCATATATTTT.

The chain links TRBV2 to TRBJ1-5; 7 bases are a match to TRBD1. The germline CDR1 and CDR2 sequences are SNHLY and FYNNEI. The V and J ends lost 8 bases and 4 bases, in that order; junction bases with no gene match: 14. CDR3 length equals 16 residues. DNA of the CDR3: TGTGCCAGCCGGAGGGACAGATTCCCCGAAAATCAGCCCCAGCATTTT. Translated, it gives CASRRDRFPENQPQHF.

The CDR3 DNA reads as TGTGCCAGCAGCTTGAAGAGGAACACTGAAGCTTTCTTT. Its protein product is CASSLKRNTEAFF. This chain connects TRBV7-2 to TRBJ1-1; D unresolved. Trimming shortened V by 3 bases and J by 1 base, and 6 bases separated the two germline ends. Germline loops: CDR1 SGHTA, CDR2 FQGNSA. CDR3 length: 13 amino acids.

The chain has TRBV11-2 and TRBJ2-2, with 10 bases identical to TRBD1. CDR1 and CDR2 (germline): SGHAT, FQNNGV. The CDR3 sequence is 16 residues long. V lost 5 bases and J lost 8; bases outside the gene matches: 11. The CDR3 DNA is TGTGCCAGCAGCCCAATGGGGACAGGGGTTGATGGGGAGCTGTTTTTT. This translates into CASSPMGTGVDGELFF.

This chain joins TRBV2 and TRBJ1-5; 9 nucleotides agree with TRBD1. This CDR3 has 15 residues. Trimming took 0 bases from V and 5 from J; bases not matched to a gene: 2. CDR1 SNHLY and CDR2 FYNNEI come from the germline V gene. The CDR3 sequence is CASSEARTGDQPQHF. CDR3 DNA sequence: TGTGCCAGCAGTGAAGCTCGGACAGGGGATCAGCCCCAGCATTTT.

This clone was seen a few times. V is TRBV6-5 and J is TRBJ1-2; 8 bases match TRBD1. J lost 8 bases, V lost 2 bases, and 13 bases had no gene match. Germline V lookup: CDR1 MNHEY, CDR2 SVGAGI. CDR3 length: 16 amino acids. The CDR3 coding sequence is TGTGCCAGCAGTTACGGCCCAGACAGGGGCGCAACGGGCTACACCTTC. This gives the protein CASSYGPDRGATGYTF.